These 7 T cell receptor beta chains share one sample of origin, sequenced in a study of beta chain features in type 1 diabetes. The sequenced template was cDNA made from the entire isolated RNA. Here immunoSEQ multiplex PCR was the method, and the copy in TCRdb shows in-frame clones only, minus some. The sample holds 600,000 to 650,000 clones, around 15% seen once. The source material was naive CD4+ T cells from blood. These receptors were taken from a man aged 18 to 35 in good health.

The rearrangement joins TRBV27 to TRBJ2-7; 9 bases fit TRBD1. The ends lost 7 bases at V and 0 bases at J; junction bases unmatched: 7. Germline loops: CDR1 MNHEY, CDR2 SMNVEV (reference sequence). This CDR3 has 15 amino acids. The CDR3 is CASKRETGGSYEQYF. The CDR3 nucleotides read TGTGCCAGCAAACGCGAGACAGGGGGCTCCTACGAGCAGTACTTC.

This clone was observed a handful of times. The chain combines TRBV28 with TRBJ1-1; D remains unclear. V lost 8 bases and J lost 0, with 7 bases in between. Germline values: CDR1 MDHEN, CDR2 SYDVKM. The CDR3 consists of 12 residues. CDR3 residues: CASYTMNTEAFF. CDR3 bases: TGTGCCAGCTATACCATGAACACTGAAGCTTTCTTT.

There are a few counts of this clone. This chain joins TRBV4-3 and TRBJ1-4, with D perhaps matching TRBD1 (6 bases). This CDR3 is built from 16 residues. The V end lost 1 base, the J end lost 8 bases, and 17 bases lay between the germline ends. Germline loops: CDR1 LGHNA, CDR2 YSLEER. The CDR3 spells CASSQGVLDTGEKLFF. The CDR3 bases are TGCGCCAGCAGCCAAGGTGTATTGGACACAGGGGAAAAACTGTTTTTT.

V and J are TRBV28 and TRBJ2-1; 9 bases match TRBD2. J was trimmed by 2 bases and V by 2 bases; bases with no gene match: 4. This CDR3 has 16 residues. CDR1 is MDHEN and CDR2 is SYDVKM in the germline V gene. The chain's CDR3 is CASSLTTSGTYNEQFF. CDR3 nucleotides: TGTGCCAGCAGTTTAACGACTAGCGGAACCTACAATGAGCAGTTCTTC.

The chain is built from TRBV29-1 and TRBJ2-3, with D possibly TRBD2 on 5 matching bases. The CDR3 has 13 amino acids. Trimming pared 6 bases from V and 7 bases from J, leaving 17 bases between. Germline lookup yields CDR1 SQVTM and CDR2 ANQGSEA. CDR3 in amino acids: CSVRDTTVYTQYF. The CDR3 region has the DNA TGCAGCGTGAGGGATACCACTGTTTATACGCAGTATTTT.

Of note for this clone: The same CDR3 is also encoded by other DNA sequences in this sample. The chain's CDR3 is CASSFLTDTQYF. CDR3 sequence (DNA): TGCGCCAGCAGCTTCTTAACAGATACGCAGTATTTT. The chain carries TRBV5-1 and TRBJ2-3; D is uncertain. The V end was cut by 2 bases, the J end by 3 bases, with 4 bases between. The CDR3 consists of 12 residues. Germline V gene sequence: CDR1 SGHRS, CDR2 YFSETQ.

This clone was seen only a few times. The sample carries other DNA sequences with the same CDR3. J is TRBJ1-5 and V is TRBV2, with 8 bases lining up with TRBD1. Trimming cost V 6 bases and J 0 bases; bases outside gene matches: 4. Germline V gene data show CDR1 as SNHLY and CDR2 as FYNNEI. The CDR3 is 15 residues long. The CDR3 reads CASRGTGYSNQPQHF. The CDR3 DNA sequence: TGTGCCAGCAGGGGGACAGGATATAGCAATCAGCCCCAGCATTTT.